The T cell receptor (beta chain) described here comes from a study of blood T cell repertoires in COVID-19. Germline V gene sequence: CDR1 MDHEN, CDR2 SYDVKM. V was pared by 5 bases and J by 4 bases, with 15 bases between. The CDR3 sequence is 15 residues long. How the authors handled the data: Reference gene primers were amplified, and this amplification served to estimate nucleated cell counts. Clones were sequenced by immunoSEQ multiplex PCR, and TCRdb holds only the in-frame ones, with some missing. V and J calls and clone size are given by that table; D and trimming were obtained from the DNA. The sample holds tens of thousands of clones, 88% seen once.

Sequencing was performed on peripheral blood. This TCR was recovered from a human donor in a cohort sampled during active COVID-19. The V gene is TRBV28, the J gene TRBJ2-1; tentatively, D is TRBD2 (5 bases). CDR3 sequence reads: CASSPGGRVYNEQFF. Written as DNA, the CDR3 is TGTGCCAGCAGTCCCGGCGGGCGGGTTTACAATGAGCAGTTCTTC.